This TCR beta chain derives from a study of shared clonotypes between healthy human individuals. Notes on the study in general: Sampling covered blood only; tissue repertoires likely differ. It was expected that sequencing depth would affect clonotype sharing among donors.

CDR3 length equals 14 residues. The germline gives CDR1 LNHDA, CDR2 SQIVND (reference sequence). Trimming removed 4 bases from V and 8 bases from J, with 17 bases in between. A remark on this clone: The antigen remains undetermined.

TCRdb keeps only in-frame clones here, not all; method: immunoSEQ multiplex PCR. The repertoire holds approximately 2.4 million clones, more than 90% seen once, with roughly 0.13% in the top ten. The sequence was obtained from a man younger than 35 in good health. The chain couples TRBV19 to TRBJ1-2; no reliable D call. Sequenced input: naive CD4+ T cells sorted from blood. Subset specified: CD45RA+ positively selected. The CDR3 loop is CASSKQSASPGYTF. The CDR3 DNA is TGTGCCAGTAGTAAACAGTCCGCATCCCCGGGCTACACCTTC.